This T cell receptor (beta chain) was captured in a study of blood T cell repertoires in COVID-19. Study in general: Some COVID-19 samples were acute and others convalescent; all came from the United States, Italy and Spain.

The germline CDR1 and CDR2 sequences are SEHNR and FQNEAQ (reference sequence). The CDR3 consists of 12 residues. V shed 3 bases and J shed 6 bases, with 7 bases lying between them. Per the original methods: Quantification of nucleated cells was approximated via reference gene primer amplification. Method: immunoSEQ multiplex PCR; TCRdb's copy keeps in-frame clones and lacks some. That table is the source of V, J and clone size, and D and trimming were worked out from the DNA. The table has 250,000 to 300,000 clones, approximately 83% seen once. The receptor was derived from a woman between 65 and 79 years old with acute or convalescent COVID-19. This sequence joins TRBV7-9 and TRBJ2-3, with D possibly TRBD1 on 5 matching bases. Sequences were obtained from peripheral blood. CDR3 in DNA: TGTGCCAGCAGCTTTTCAGGGGATACGCAGTATTTT. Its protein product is CASSFSGDTQYF.